The present T cell receptor (beta chain) was sequenced within a study of blood T cell repertoires in COVID-19. Here immunoSEQ multiplex PCR was the method, and the copy in TCRdb shows in-frame clones only, minus some. Altogether nearly 15,000 clones are present, roughly 70% being singletons, with the ten largest covering roughly 13%. V dropped 4 bases and J dropped 5; count of bases not matched to a gene: 9. The CDR3 loop spans 15 amino acids. In germline, CDR1 is SGDLS, CDR2 YYNGEE. The clonotype comes from a man aged 60 to 75 with acute or convalescent COVID-19. This chain connects TRBV9 to TRBJ2-3; TRBD2 aligns across 8 bases. Sequencing was performed on peripheral blood. CDR3 protein: CASSPSAGEGDTQYF. In DNA form, the CDR3 reads TGTGCCAGCAGCCCCTCAGCGGGGGAGGGAGATACGCAGTATTTT.